Each of the 9 T cell receptor beta chains below was sequenced from the same sample in a study of blood T cell repertoires in COVID-19. Sequencing was performed with immunoSEQ multiplex PCR; in TCRdb, only in-frame clones are kept and a portion is missing. The repertoire includes about 310,000 clones, around nine tenths of them detected once, and 9.5% sits in the top ten. The sequencing input was PBMCs or T cells enriched from blood (not recorded which). These receptors were obtained from a woman in her thirties or forties who had recovered from COVID-19.

This chain uses TRBV6-5 with TRBJ2-7; unclear D gene. CDR3 length equals 13 residues. Germline V gene sequence: CDR1 MNHEY, CDR2 SVGAGI. V lost 6 bases, J lost 4 bases, and 13 bases lay in between. CDR3 protein: CASRQSNHYEQYF. DNA for the CDR3: TGTGCCAGCAGACAGTCTAACCATTACGAGCAGTACTTC.

The chain uses TRBV4-1 and TRBJ1-1; D unresolved. Between the trimmed V and J ends, which lost 1 base and 10 bases, there was a span of 16 bases. This CDR3 contains 14 residues. Germline CDR1 MGHRA, CDR2 YSYEKL. DNA for the CDR3: TGCGCCAGCAGCCAAGCTCTCCCATTTGGGCGAGCTTTCTTT. Translation: CASSQALPFGRAFF.

The J gene is TRBJ1-1, the V gene TRBV18; 7 positions agree with TRBD1. Trimming removed 3 bases from V and 6 bases from J; junction bases left unmatched: 4. The germline CDR1 and CDR2 sequences are KGHSH and LQKENI. This CDR3 has 13 amino acids. The CDR3 region has the DNA TGTGCCAGCTCACCTTCAGGGACAGCTGAAGCTTTCTTT. It is translated as CASSPSGTAEAFF.

The chain is built from TRBV30 and TRBJ1-2, with TRBD1 identical over 7 bases. Per germline, CDR1 GTSNPN and CDR2 SVGIG (reference sequence). The CDR3 covers 14 residues. Losses at the gene ends were 4 bases for V and 0 bases for J; bases not matched to a gene: 5. The CDR3 loop reads CAWTGDRPNYGYTF. The DNA of the CDR3 is TGTGCCTGGACCGGGGACAGACCTAACTATGGCTACACCTTC.

The V and J genes are TRBV3-1 (or the pseudogene TRBV3-2) and TRBJ1-2; 10 positions match TRBD1. V shed 0 bases, J shed 4 bases, and the junction held 5 bases outside the gene matches. Germline V gene data show CDR1 as LGHDT and CDR2 as YNNKEL (reference sequence). The CDR3 is 16 residues long. CDR3 DNA sequence: TGTGCCAGCAGCCAAGATACCGGACAGGGGGTCTATGGCTACACCTTC. Residues: CASSQDTGQGVYGYTF.

V and J are TRBV18 and TRBJ1-3; 7 positions match TRBD1. CDR1 KGHSH and CDR2 LQKENI come from the germline V gene. The J segment lost 6 bases and the V segment lost 6 bases, leaving 5 bases of the junction unmatched. The CDR3 runs to 13 residues. CDR3 nucleotides: TGTGCCAGCTCCTCGGGACAGCAAAACACCATATATTTT. This codes for CASSSGQQNTIYF.

This clone has just a few counts. This chain links TRBV19 with TRBJ2-2, with D unresolved. Germline loops: CDR1 LNHDA, CDR2 SQIVND (reference sequence). The CDR3 covers 11 residues. The V end was cut by 7 bases, the J end by 6 bases, with 6 bases between. CDR3 DNA: TGTGCCAGTAAGCATGCCGGGGAGCTGTTTTTT. This translates into CASKHAGELFF. Filled out from reference TRBV19 and TRBJ2-2, the complete variable domain reads DGGITQSPKYLFRKEGQNVTLSCEQNLNHDAMYWYRQDPGQGLRLIYYSQIVNDFQKGDIAEGYSVSREKKESFPLTVTSAQKNPTAFYLCASKHAGELFFGEGSRLTVL.

This clone was observed once. This chain links TRBV7-2 with TRBJ1-2; 9 bases agree with TRBD1. The CDR3 sequence is 13 residues long. Germline CDR1 SGHTA, CDR2 FQGNSA. Unmatched junction bases numbered 0, after V lost 3 bases and J lost 4 bases. The CDR3 region is CASSLGQGYGYTF. The CDR3 coding sequence is TGTGCCAGCAGCTTGGGACAGGGCTATGGCTACACCTTC.

This clone showed up just once. The chain has TRBV19 and TRBJ2-2; D possibly corresponds to TRBD2 (6 bases). Germline assignment: CDR1 LNHDA and CDR2 SQIVND (reference sequence). This CDR3 has 13 amino acids. Trimming left V 2 bases short and J 6 bases short, with 7 bases between. CDR3 sequence (DNA): TGTGCCAGTAGTATACGGGACTCCGGGGAGCTGTTTTTT. Encoded protein: CASSIRDSGELFF.